This TCR beta chain was recovered during a study of neoadjuvant anti-PD-1 for oral cavity cancer. The overall study: Patients without progression received a fourth nivolumab dose around day 43, then surgical resection on days 50-56.

Germline values: CDR1 SGHVS, CDR2 FQNEAQ. Between the trimmed V and J ends, which lost 5 bases and 0 bases, there was a span of 11 bases. The CDR3 contains 15 residues. The time point: after neoadjuvant nivolumab, at surgical resection. PBMCs were not maintained or expanded in culture before analysis. This clone was counted between two and nine times. Clones were read by immunoSEQ multiplex PCR, and TCRdb kept only the in-frame ones, dropping some. The sample includes about 32,000 clones, about 80% seen only once; the top ten take 3.4%. The chain has TRBV7-8 and TRBJ1-3; TRBD1 might be the D (5 bases). The sample consisted of PBMCs, taken after nivolumab (anti-PD-1) treatment. The TCR originated in a person aged 35-80 years with oral cavity squamous cell carcinoma. In DNA, the CDR3 is TGTGCCAGCAGCCCCTGGGGGGGCTCTGGAAACACCATATATTTT. This translates into CASSPWGGSGNTIYF. The full variable domain, completed using reference TRBV7-8 and TRBJ1-3, is GAGVSQSPRYKVAKRGQDVALRCDPISGHVSLFWYQQALGQGPEFLTYFQNEAQLDKSGLPSDRFFAERPEGSVSTLKIQRTQQEDSAVYLCASSPWGGSGNTIYFGEGSWLTVV.